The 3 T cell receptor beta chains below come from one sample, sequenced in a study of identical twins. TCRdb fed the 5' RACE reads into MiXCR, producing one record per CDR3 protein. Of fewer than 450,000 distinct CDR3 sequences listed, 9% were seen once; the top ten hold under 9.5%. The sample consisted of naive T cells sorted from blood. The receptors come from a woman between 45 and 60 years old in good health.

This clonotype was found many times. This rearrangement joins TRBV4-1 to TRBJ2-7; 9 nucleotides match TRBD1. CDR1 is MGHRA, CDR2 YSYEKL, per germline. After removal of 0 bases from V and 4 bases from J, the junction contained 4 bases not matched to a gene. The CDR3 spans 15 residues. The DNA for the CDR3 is TGCGCCAGCAGCCAAGATGCTGGGACAGGGTACGAGCAGTACTTC. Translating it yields CASSQDAGTGYEQYF.

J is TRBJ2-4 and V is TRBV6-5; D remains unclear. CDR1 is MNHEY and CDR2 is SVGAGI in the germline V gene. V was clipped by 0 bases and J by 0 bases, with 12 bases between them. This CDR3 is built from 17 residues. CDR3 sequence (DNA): TGTGCCAGCAGTTACTCGTTGAACGGCCTAGCCAAAAACATTCAGTACTTC. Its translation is CASSYSLNGLAKNIQYF.

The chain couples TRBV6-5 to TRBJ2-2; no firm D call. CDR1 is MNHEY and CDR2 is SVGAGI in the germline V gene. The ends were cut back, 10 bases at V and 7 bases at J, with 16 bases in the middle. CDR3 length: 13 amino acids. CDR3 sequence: CATTVYVDGELFF. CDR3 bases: TGTGCCACCACGGTCTACGTTGACGGGGAGCTGTTTTTT.